The next 21 T cell receptor beta chains were all read from a single sample in a study of shared clonotypes between healthy human individuals. The table came from immunoSEQ multiplex PCR; TCRdb's copy has only in-frame clones and leaves some out. The sample comprises more than 550,000 clones, 72% of which are singletons, and 1.8% rests with the top ten. Specimen: memory CD4+ T cells sorted from blood. Regarding subset: CD45RA-negative fraction. These receptors were taken from a woman aged 25 to 39 in good health.

The chain carries TRBV2 and TRBJ1-5; D is possibly TRBD1 (5 bases). The CDR3 is 15 residues long. Looked up from germline, CDR1 is SNHLY and CDR2 is FYNNEI. Trimming stripped 3 bases from V and 7 bases from J, with 16 bases between. CDR3 region: CASSDVSQGDQPQHF. CDR3 coding DNA: TGTGCCAGCAGTGATGTAAGCCAAGGGGACCAGCCCCAGCATTTT.

The gene calls are TRBV6-5 and TRBJ1-2; weak D call: TRBD1 (5 bases). Trimming took off 0 bases at V and 3 bases at J, with 11 bases between the two ends. Germline CDR1 reads MNHEY; CDR2 reads SVGAGI. There are 15 residues in the CDR3. In DNA, the CDR3 is TGTGCCAGCAGTTACTCGAGTCAGGGCGACTATGGCTACACCTTC. Its protein is CASSYSSQGDYGYTF.

A single count supports this clone. This chain joins TRBV9 and TRBJ1-6; 9 bases fit TRBD1. This CDR3 has 14 amino acids. The trim removed 3 bases at V and 10 bases at J, leaving 5 bases unmatched. The germline gives CDR1 SGDLS, CDR2 YYNGEE. CDR3 region: CASSGRQGGSPLHF. In nucleotides, the CDR3 is TGTGCCAGCAGCGGGCGACAGGGGGGCTCACCCCTCCACTTT.

The J gene is TRBJ2-1, the V gene TRBV7-2; 9 positions agree with TRBD2. V lost 5 bases to trimming and J lost 7 bases; unmatched junction nucleotides: 15. The CDR3 is made up of 17 amino acids. Germline lookup yields CDR1 SGHTA and CDR2 FQGNSA. In DNA, the CDR3 is TGTGCCAGCAGCCGACCGCCGGCGGGAGGGCCTCGGAATGAGCAGTTCTTC. Protein product: CASSRPPAGGPRNEQFF.

This rearrangement joins TRBV9 to TRBJ1-3; TRBD1 matches at 9 bases. Trimming at V came to 4 bases and at J to 1 base, leaving 3 bases not matched to a gene. Germline values: CDR1 SGDLS, CDR2 YYNGEE. CDR3 length: 15 residues. DNA for the CDR3: TGTGCCAGCAGCAACAGGGGGCGGTCTGGAAACACCATATATTTT. Translating it yields CASSNRGRSGNTIYF.

The chain is built from TRBV28 and TRBJ1-5, with 8 bases aligning to TRBD1. The germline V gene has CDR1 MDHEN and CDR2 SYDVKM. The CDR3 totals 15 residues. V shed 3 bases, J shed 6 bases, and the junction held 7 bases outside the gene matches. DNA of the CDR3: TGTGCCAGCAGTTTCCACCAGGACAGGGTTCAGCCCCAGCATTTT. Its protein product is CASSFHQDRVQPQHF.

The chain has TRBV28 and TRBJ1-1, with D possibly matching TRBD1 (6 bases). Germline V gene sequence: CDR1 MDHEN, CDR2 SYDVKM. The CDR3 covers 15 residues. V shed 2 bases and J shed 5 bases, with 15 bases lying between them. The CDR3 DNA sequence: TGTGCCAGCAGTTTAGGTGGAGGGGGTTTTACTGAAGCTTTCTTT. Residues: CASSLGGGGFTEAFF.

This clone was detected only once. The V gene is TRBV5-1, the J gene TRBJ2-5, with TRBD2 identical over 11 bases. The germline V gene encodes CDR1 SGHRS and CDR2 YFSETQ. CDR3 length equals 15 residues. The trim removed 2 bases at V and 5 bases at J, leaving 5 bases unmatched. Here the CDR3 reads CASSLLAGAYETQYF. CDR3 coding DNA: TGCGCCAGCAGCTTACTAGCGGGAGCTTACGAGACCCAGTACTTC.

This clone was observed a few times. The chain couples TRBV2 to TRBJ2-7, with a tentative D call TRBD1 (5 bases). Deletions cut 4 bases from V and 6 bases from J, with 16 bases between. This CDR3 is built from 14 residues. CDR1 SNHLY and CDR2 FYNNEI come from the germline V gene. This CDR3 is CASSVGAAPGEQYF. CDR3 bases: TGTGCCAGCAGTGTAGGGGCCGCCCCCGGCGAGCAGTACTTC. Complete variable domain (other parts from reference TRBV2 and TRBJ2-7): EPEVTQTPSHQVTQMGQEVILRCVPISNHLYFYWYRQILGQKVEFLVSFYNNEISEKSEIFDDQFSVERPDGSNFTLKIRSTKLEDSAMYFCASSVGAAPGEQYFGPGTRLTVT.

This clone was recorded many times. The chain has TRBV7-9 and TRBJ2-5; 10 positions agree with TRBD1. The V gene end was trimmed by 4 bases and the J gene end by 3 bases; junction bases not matched to a gene: 8. This CDR3 contains 16 residues. Germline CDR1 reads SEHNR; CDR2 reads FQNEAQ (reference sequence). The CDR3 loop is CASSSTPGTGEETQYF. In nucleotides, the CDR3 is TGTGCCAGCAGCTCAACCCCGGGGACAGGGGAAGAGACCCAGTACTTC.

The chain joins TRBV7-9 to TRBJ2-1, with TRBD1 matching 10 bases. Trimming took 8 bases from V and 8 from J; bases not matched to a gene: 12. CDR1 is SEHNR, CDR2 FQNEAQ, per germline (reference sequence). The CDR3 is 15 amino acids. The CDR3 reads CASSPPGTGVDEQFF. DNA of the CDR3: TGTGCCAGCTCCCCCCCCGGGACAGGGGTCGATGAGCAGTTCTTC. The variable domain in full, completed from reference TRBV7-9 and TRBJ2-1, reads DTGVSQNPRHKITKRGQNVTFRCDPISEHNRLYWYRQTLGQGPEFLTYFQNEAQLEKSRLLSDRFSAERPKGSFSTLEIQRTEQGDSAMYLCASSPPGTGVDEQFFGPGTRLTVL.

The genes are TRBV6-5 and TRBJ2-2; 7 nucleotides match TRBD1. CDR1 MNHEY and CDR2 SVGAGI come from the germline V gene. J lost 6 bases, V lost 5 bases, and 9 bases had no gene match. The CDR3 totals 15 residues. The CDR3 spells CASSLTLQGAGELFF. DNA of the CDR3: TGTGCCAGCAGTCTCACTCTTCAGGGGGCCGGGGAGCTGTTTTTT.

The chain joins TRBV10-2 to TRBJ2-5; 9 bases are shared with TRBD1. Losses at the gene ends were 7 bases for V and 2 bases for J; bases not matched to a gene: 2. The CDR3 contains 13 residues. CDR1 is WSHSY, CDR2 SAAADI, per germline. As DNA, the CDR3 is TGCGCCAGCACGGACAGGGGACAAGAGACCCAGTACTTC. This gives the protein CASTDRGQETQYF.

The V and J genes are TRBV15 and TRBJ2-2, with 9 bases fitting TRBD1. Germline loops: CDR1 LNHNV, CDR2 YYDKDF (reference sequence). The J segment lost 3 bases and the V segment lost 3 bases, leaving 2 bases of the junction unmatched. The CDR3 has 15 amino acids. For the CDR3, the DNA is TGTGCCACCAGCAGTGACAGGGGGTACACCGGGGAGCTGTTTTTT. Encoded protein: CATSSDRGYTGELFF.

CDR3 sequence: CAISARDSPDTQYF. The CDR3 region has the DNA TGTGCCATCAGTGCCCGGGACAGCCCAGATACGCAGTATTTT. The chain has TRBV10-3 and TRBJ2-3; 7 bases match TRBD1. Germline CDR1 is ENHRY and CDR2 is SYGVKD. This CDR3 has 14 residues. With V trimmed by 4 bases and J by 4 bases, 5 bases remained unmatched.

This clone showed up just once. The rearrangement joins TRBV19 to TRBJ1-5, with TRBD1 matching over 7 bases. V shed 6 bases and J 7 bases; nucleotides not matched to a gene: 6. CDR3 length: 13 amino acids. CDR1 LNHDA and CDR2 SQIVND come from the germline V gene (reference sequence). Here the CDR3 DNA reads TGTGCCAGTAGAAACAGGGGTGGGCAGCCCCAGCATTTT. Protein: CASRNRGGQPQHF.

This clone has a handful of counts. The J gene is TRBJ1-2, the V gene TRBV2, with 9 bases identical to TRBD1. Germline V gene sequence: CDR1 SNHLY, CDR2 FYNNEI. The CDR3 loop spans 15 amino acids. Trimming took 4 bases from V and 0 from J; bases not matched to a gene: 3. The CDR3 nucleotides are TGTGCCAGCAGTGTGACAGGGGGAGCTAACTATGGCTACACCTTC. Its protein product is CASSVTGGANYGYTF.

The chain uses TRBV7-9 and TRBJ1-5; D is uncertain. Germline-derived CDR1 and CDR2 are SEHNR and FQNEAQ (reference sequence). V lost 6 bases and J lost 0, with 9 bases in between. The CDR3 length is 14 residues. This CDR3 is CASRLADSNQPQHF. CDR3 DNA: TGTGCCAGCAGGTTGGCGGATAGCAATCAGCCCCAGCATTTT.

V gene TRBV9 combines with J gene TRBJ2-7; TRBD2 agrees at 11 bases. V was pared by 0 bases and J by 0 bases, with 11 bases of the junction left unmatched. CDR1 and CDR2 from the germline V gene are SGDLS and YYNGEE. The CDR3 is 19 residues long. CDR3 bases: TGTGCCAGCAGCGTAGGGGCTGAGGTAGCGGGAGGGAGCTCCTACGAGCAGTACTTC. It translates to CASSVGAEVAGGSSYEQYF.

This clone was seen just once. This CDR3 reads CASRTGTSVYEQYF. The CDR3 DNA sequence: TGTGCCAGCAGAACCGGGACTAGCGTTTACGAGCAGTACTTC. J is TRBJ2-7 and V is TRBV21-1; the DNA was not used to check the table's D call, TRBD2. TRBV21-1 is recorded as a pseudogene. The CDR3 is 14 amino acids.

This sequence joins TRBV19 and TRBJ2-2; D remains unclear. The V end was cut by 3 bases, the J end by 0 bases, with 8 bases between. There are 15 residues in the CDR3. Germline CDR1 is LNHDA and CDR2 is SQIVND (reference sequence). The CDR3 DNA follows: TGTGCCAGTAGTATCGGCTCCGCGAACACCGGGGAGCTGTTTTTT. Amino acids: CASSIGSANTGELFF.